Listed below are T cell receptor beta chains from one sample, sequenced in a study of blood T cell repertoires in COVID-19. Method: immunoSEQ multiplex PCR; TCRdb's copy keeps in-frame clones and lacks some. The table includes about 270,000 clones, around 86% detected once. The sequencing input was peripheral blood. The receptors come from a man aged 35-49 years who had recovered from COVID-19. The conserved cysteine and the conserved F or W are not part of the CDR3 here. Each record gives: V gene, J gene, clone size, CDR3 protein. The listing skips clone size in some rows; elsewhere it reads once, few, many or a size class.

TRBV29-1,TRBJ2-3,NA,SVQGAGPDTQY
TRBV7-2,TRBJ2-5,NA,ASSLGGAGGETQY
TRBV6-2/TRBV6-3,TRBJ2-7,once,ASSYIAVGPIYEQY
TRBV12-3/TRBV12-4,TRBJ1-3,NA,ASRGDTIY
TRBV29-1,TRBJ2-2,NA,SVGRGSGELF
TRBV4-1,TRBJ2-7,few,ASSPVAGASYEQY
TRBV5-4,TRBJ2-1,NA,ASSSQPGLAGLFYNEQF
TRBV30,TRBJ2-7,NA,AWSAPLPGYEQY
TRBV28,TRBJ2-7,few,ASSLPGQGMAQY
TRBV15,TRBJ2-3,NA,ATSRGPSGGAEDTQY
TRBV7-6,TRBJ1-1,few,ASTVGSLHTEAF
TRBV7-3,TRBJ2-1,NA,ASSSGLASYNEQF
TRBV7-2,TRBJ2-7,few,ASSQGQGATYEQY
TRBV2,TRBJ2-7,once,ARTDRRGPPYEQY
TRBV7-2,TRBJ2-3,once,ASSLKSVGTQY
TRBV4-1,TRBJ2-3,NA,ASSQGLAGGDTQY
TRBV3-1/TRBV3-2,TRBJ2-3,NA,ASSQQGLAGRTQY